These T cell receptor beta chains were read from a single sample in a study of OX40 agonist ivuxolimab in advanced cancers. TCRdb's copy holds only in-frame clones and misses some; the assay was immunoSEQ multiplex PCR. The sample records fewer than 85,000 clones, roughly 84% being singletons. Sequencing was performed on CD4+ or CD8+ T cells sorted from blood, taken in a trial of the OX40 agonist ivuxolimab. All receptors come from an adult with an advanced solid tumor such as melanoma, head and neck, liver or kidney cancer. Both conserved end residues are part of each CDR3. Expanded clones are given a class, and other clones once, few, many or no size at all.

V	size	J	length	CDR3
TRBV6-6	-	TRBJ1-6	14	CASSQTGEASPLHF
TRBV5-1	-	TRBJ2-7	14	CASSPGSPAFEQYF
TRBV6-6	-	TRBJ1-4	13	CASSYRAGEKLFF
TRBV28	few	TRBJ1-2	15	CASSSSDSPNYGYTF
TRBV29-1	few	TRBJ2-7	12	CSVEGCVVEQYF
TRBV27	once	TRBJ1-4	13	CASKGHDREKLFF
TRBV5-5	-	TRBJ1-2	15	CASSPPAGVFYGYTF
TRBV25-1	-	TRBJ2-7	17	CASSGGLGLAGRYEQYF
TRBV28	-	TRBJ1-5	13	CASSVSGYLAQHF
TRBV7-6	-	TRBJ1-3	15	CASSLNGGSGNTIYF
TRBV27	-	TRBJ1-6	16	CASSLYPGVYNSPLHF
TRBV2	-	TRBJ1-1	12	CASSAGTTEAFF
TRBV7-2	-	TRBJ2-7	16	CASSLFGTGGNYEQYF
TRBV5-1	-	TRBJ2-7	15	CASSPGDSVSYEQYF
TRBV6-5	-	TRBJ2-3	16	CASSFKRRGSTDTQYF
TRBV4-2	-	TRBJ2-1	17	CASSQDGLSGGYNEQFF
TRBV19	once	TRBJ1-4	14	CASSLGGINLALFF
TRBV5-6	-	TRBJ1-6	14	CASSGRDTLSPLHF
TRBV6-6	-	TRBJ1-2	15	CASSYSRGQGYGYTF
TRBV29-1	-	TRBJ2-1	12	CSVGAAYNEQFF
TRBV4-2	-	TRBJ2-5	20	CASSQDSSIHNGGHQETQYF
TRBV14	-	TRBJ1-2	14	CASSLLGTDYGYTF
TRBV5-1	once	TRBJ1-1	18	CASRPYGQGLVGDTEAFF
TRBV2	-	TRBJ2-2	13	CASRAGNTGELFF
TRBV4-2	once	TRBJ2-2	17	CASSQEVAGGNTGELFF
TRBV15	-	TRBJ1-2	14	CATSRDPGGYGYTF
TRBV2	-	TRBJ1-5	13	CASNGAGEQPQHF
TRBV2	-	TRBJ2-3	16	CASSEGGDRVSDTQYF
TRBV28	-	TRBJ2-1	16	CASSLPPGQGAREQFF
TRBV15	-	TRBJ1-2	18	CATSTRRLGRTLNYGYTF
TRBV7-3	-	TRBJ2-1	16	CASSYHGGSSYNEQFF
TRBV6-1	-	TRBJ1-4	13	CATIQGYNEKLFF
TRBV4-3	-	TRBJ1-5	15	CASSQQAAGGESQHF
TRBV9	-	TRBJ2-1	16	CASSVALGAVRNEQFF
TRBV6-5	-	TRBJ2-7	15	CASSPQGTAPYEQYF
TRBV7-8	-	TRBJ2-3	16	CASSSRDSSPTDTQYF
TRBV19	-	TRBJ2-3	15	CASTGTVGSPNTQYF
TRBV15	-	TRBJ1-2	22	CATSRDLRPSVHSGSLGGGYTF
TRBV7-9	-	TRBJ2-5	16	CASSLAGTGPQETQYF
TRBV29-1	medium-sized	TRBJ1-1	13	CSVESKMNTEAFF
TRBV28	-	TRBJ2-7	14	CASSSWTEYYEQYF
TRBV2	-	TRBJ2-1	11	CASSSINEQFF
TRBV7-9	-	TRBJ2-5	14	CASSLWGAPQTQYF